The T cell receptor (beta chain) described here comes from a study of shared clonotypes between healthy human individuals. Findings and limits, study-wide: Lower generation probabilities were found for non-shared clonotypes than for those shared by all four donors. Clonotype sharing among donors, it was expected, would be affected by sequencing depth. The rarefaction results pointed to incomplete sorted-subset sequencing despite large depth.

Trimming pared 0 bases from V and 6 bases from J, leaving 15 bases between. This CDR3 comprises 15 residues. Germline lookup yields CDR1 SEHNR and CDR2 FQNEAQ (reference sequence). Produced via immunoSEQ multiplex PCR; TCRdb's table is partial and in-frame only. Of millions of clones in the sample, under 95% were seen once. Worth noting for this clone: Its antigen is not known.

Naive CD8 cells were CD45RO-negative, positively selected for CCR7, excluding terminally differentiated effector memory CD45RA+ cells. This chain connects TRBV7-9 to TRBJ2-7; a weak D match, TRBD2 (5 bases). The receptor was isolated from a man aged 18 to 30 in good health. Some clones in this sample may be carry-over from other donors' samples. The source material was naive CD8+ T cells from PBMCs. The CDR3 region has the DNA TGTGCCAGCAGCTTAGCGGTGCTGGGCGGGCTCGAGCAGTACTTC. Translation: CASSLAVLGGLEQYF.